The source of this T cell receptor beta chain is a study of beta chain features in type 1 diabetes. Overall study results and limits: Shorter templates may be favored by PCR, equally so in patients and controls.

Investigators reverse transcribed all isolated RNA, so they sequenced expressed TCRB transcripts. TCRdb's copy holds only in-frame clones and misses some; the assay was immunoSEQ multiplex PCR. The sample includes under 200,000 clones, approximately 8.1% seen only once; the top ten take almost 0.65%. A word on this clone: Its antigen is unknown.

Per the germline V gene, CDR1 is LGHNA and CDR2 is YNFKEQ. The CDR3 is made up of 15 amino acids. With V trimmed by 4 bases and J by 2 bases, 5 bases remained unmatched. This chain connects TRBV4-2 to TRBJ2-7; 10 bases agree with TRBD1. Sequenced: central memory CD4+ T cells from blood. The clonotype was recovered from a man between 18 and 35 years old in good health. The CDR3 DNA follows: TGTGCCAGCAGCCGAGGCGGGACAGGGGCCTACGAGCAGTACTTC. Translation: CASSRGGTGAYEQYF.